This T cell receptor beta chain was observed in a study of shared clonotypes between healthy human individuals. Turning to the study itself: Researchers assigned three CD4 naive, three CD4 memory, two CD8 naive and one CD8 memory plate to each donor.

Germline V gene lookup returns CDR1 SGHNT and CDR2 YYREEE (reference sequence). V lost 0 bases to trimming and J lost 5 bases; unmatched junction nucleotides: 5. The CDR3 runs 15 residues. Overall study findings and caveats: The rarefaction results pointed to incomplete sorted-subset sequencing despite large depth.

About this clone: Its specificity is unknown.

TCRdb's copy holds only in-frame clones and misses some; the assay was immunoSEQ multiplex PCR. The repertoire holds millions of clones, 85% to 95% seen once, with 0.14% in the top ten. Nashville, Tennessee was home to all donors, each a Caucasian adult. This chain uses TRBV5-4 with TRBJ1-2, with 9 bases identical to TRBD1. Input material: naive CD4+ T cells sorted from blood. Subset noted: CD45RA+ positively selected. The TCR was taken from a young man in good health. The CDR3 DNA reads as TGTGCCAGCAGCTTGGTCGAACAGGGGGCGTATGGCTACACCTTC. This codes for CASSLVEQGAYGYTF.